This T cell receptor beta chain was sequenced during a study of a mutant IDH1 vaccine in newly diagnosed glioma. Whole-study context: Vaccines were first given 4-6 weeks after radiotherapy alone, or with temozolomide cycles. Former treatment meant radiotherapy, temozolomide, or both; the majority had gotten both.

This CDR3 region has 15 residues. CDR1 is WNHNN, CDR2 SYGVQD, per germline (reference sequence). V lost 7 bases to trimming and J lost 0 bases, with 15 bases between them. Time point: week 47, end of study. The investigators gave 300 ug of mutant IDH1 20-mer peptide in each vaccine dose, together with topical imiquimod. Diagnosis in the donors showed new WHO grade 3 or 4 astrocytomas that were IDH1-mutant and ATRX-lost. This clone was seen just once. The target antigen is unknown. Profiled with immunoSEQ multiplex PCR; TCRdb holds only in-frame clones, not every one. The sample consists of tens of thousands of clones, 82% of them appearing once.

Sequences were derived from PBMCs, sampled from a glioma patient whose treatment included an IDH1 peptide vaccine. This clonotype was obtained from a man younger than 35 with glioma. Some clones in this sample may be carry-over from other donors' samples. The V gene is TRBV10-1, the J gene TRBJ1-1, with D uncertain. CDR3 protein: CASKVPQAMNTEAFF. As DNA, the CDR3 is TGCGCCAGCAAAGTCCCCCAGGCGATGAACACTGAAGCTTTCTTT.